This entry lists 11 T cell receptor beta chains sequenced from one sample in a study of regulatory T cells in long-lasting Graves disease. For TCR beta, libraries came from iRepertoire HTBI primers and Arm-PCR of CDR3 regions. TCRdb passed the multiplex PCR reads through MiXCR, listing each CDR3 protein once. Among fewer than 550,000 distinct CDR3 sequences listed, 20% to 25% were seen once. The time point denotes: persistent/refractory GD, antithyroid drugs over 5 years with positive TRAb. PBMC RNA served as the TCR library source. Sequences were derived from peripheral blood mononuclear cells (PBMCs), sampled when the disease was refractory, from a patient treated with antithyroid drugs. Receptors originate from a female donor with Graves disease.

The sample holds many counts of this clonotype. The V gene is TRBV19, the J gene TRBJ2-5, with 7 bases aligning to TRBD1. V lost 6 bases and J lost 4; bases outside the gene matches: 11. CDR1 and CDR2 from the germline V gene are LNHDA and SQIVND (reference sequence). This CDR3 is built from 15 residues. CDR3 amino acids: CASSLGDRVGETQYF. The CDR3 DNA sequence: TGTGCCAGTAGCCTCGGCGACAGGGTTGGAGAGACCCAGTACTTC.

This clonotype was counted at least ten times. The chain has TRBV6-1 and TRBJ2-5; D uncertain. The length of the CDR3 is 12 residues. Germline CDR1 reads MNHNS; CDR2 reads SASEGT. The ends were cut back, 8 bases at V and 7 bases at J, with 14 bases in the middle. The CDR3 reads CASFHSPGTQYF. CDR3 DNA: TGTGCCAGCTTCCACAGCCCCGGGACCCAGTACTTC.

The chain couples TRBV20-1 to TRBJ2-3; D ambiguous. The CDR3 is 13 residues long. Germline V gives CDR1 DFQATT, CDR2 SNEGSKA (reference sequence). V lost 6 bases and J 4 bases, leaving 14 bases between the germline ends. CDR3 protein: CSALPKSPDTQYF. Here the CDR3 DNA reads TGCAGTGCACTACCAAAATCCCCAGATACGCAGTATTTT.

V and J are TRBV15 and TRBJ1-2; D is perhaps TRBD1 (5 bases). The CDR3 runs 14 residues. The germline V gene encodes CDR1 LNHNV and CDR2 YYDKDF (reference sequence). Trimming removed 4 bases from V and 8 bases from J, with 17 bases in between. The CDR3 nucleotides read TGTGCCACCAGCACCGGGACGGCTTTAGGGGGCTACACCTTC. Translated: CATSTGTALGGYTF.

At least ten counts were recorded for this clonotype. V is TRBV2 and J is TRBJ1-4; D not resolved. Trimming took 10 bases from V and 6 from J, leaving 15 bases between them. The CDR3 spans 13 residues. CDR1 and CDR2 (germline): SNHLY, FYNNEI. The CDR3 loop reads CAISRESDEKLFF. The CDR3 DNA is TGTGCCATAAGCCGGGAATCGGATGAAAAACTGTTTTTT.

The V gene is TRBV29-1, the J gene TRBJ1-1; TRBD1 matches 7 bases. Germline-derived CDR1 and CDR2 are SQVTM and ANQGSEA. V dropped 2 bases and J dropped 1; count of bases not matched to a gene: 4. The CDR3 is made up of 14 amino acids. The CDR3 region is CSVELQGSNTEAFF. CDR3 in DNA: TGCAGCGTTGAATTACAGGGGTCGAACACTGAAGCTTTCTTT.

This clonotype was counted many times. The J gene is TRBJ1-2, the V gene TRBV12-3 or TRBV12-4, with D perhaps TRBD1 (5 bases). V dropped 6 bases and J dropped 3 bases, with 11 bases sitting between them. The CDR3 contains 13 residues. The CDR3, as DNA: TGTGCCAGCAGCCAGGGAGTACACTATGGCTACACCTTC. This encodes CASSQGVHYGYTF.

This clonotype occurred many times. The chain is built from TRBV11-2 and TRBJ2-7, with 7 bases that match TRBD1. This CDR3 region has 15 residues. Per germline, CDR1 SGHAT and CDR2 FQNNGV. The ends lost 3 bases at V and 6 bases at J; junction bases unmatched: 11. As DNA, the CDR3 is TGTGCCAGCAGCTTTACTGACAGGGCTGCGGGCGAGCAGTACTTC. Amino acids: CASSFTDRAAGEQYF.

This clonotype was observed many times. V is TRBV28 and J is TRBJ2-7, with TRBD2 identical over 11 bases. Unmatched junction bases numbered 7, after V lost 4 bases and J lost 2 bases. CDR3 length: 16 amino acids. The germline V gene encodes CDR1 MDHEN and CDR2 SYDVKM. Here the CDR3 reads CASSSMGLADTYEQYF. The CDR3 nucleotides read TGTGCCAGCAGTTCAATGGGACTAGCGGATACCTACGAGCAGTACTTC.

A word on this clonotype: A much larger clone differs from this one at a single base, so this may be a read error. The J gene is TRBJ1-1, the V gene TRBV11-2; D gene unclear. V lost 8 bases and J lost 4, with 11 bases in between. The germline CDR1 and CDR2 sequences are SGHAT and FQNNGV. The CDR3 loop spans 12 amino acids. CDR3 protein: CASPPGSTEAFF. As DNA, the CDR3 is TGTGCCAGCCCCCCCGGATCCACTGAAGCTTTCTTT.

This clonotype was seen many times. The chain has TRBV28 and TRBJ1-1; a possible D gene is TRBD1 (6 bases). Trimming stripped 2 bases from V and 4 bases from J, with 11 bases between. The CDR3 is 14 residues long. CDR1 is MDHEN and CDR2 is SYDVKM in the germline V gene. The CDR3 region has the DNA TGTGCCAGCAGTTTAGGCAGGGGTTCCACTGAAGCTTTCTTT. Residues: CASSLGRGSTEAFF.